The T cell receptor (beta chain) described here comes from a study of PD-L1 blockade in urothelial cancer (dated by TCRdb to about 2017). For the study in its entirety: Every patient began therapy in about 2014 and was given atezolizumab 1,200 mg intravenously every 3 weeks. Patients had an ECOG performance status of 0 or 1 and had received between 0 and 3 prior chemotherapy regimens. Blood samples gave median yields of 141,255 T cells and over 80,000 unique TCRs, along with a median clonality of approximately 0.08. Under 30 patients had pretreatment blood TCR-seq, some 25 had at least one posttreatment blood collection, and some 25 had tumor TCR-seq. Blood samples were analyzed at 3 weeks after treatment start (second dose) and at 6 weeks after treatment start. Pretreatment tumor samples, along with matched peripheral blood collected serially before and after atezolizumab treatment, underwent TCR sequencing. Durable clinical benefit was defined as a progression-free survival longer than 6 months, and TCR features were additionally tested against progression-free survival and overall survival. Durable clinical benefit was achieved by nine patients and was not achieved by 20 patients. The study, an exploratory multi-omic analysis, examined somatic, immune and clinical correlates of response to PD-L1 blockade with atezolizumab in urothelial cancer. About 85% of the roughly 29 patients were identified as males with urothelial cancer of bladder origin, and a prior smoking history was reported by 18 of 29 patients. Whole exome sequencing and RNA sequencing of pretreatment tumors were performed alongside TCR sequencing in the same patients. The paper as a whole reports these results and caveats: Small sample size (n of about 29) and many exploratory analyses mean the results are intended to be hypothesis-generating. Improved progression-free and overall survival was found to be associated with pretreatment peripheral blood TCR clonality below the median. Greater expansion of tumor-associated TCR clones in peripheral blood 3 weeks after the start of treatment was observed in patients with durable benefit (n ≈ 22, p = 0.022).

According to the study, the label for this sample's time point signals: peripheral blood 6 weeks after treatment start. A total of 25 to 35 patients with locally advanced or metastatic urothelial carcinoma, treated at Memorial Sloan Kettering on a trial protocol, made up the cohort. Peripheral blood mononuclear cells were collected from each patient pretreatment and during treatment, giving between 1 and 8 total time points per patient. The Qiagen DNeasy Blood extraction kit was used to purify genomic DNA from total PBMCs and from tumor samples. PBMCs were collected pretreatment and during treatment, and were isolated and stored as previously described. Inclusive of the bounding cysteine and phenylalanine, the CDR3 is 15 residues long. The DNA shown is the 45-base CDR3, in frame from base 1. For CDR1 and CDR2, the germline V gene lists SGHNT and YENEEA. V and J are truncated by 5 bases and 5 bases respectively, leaving an intervening sequence of 18 bases.

To estimate absolute template abundance from read counts, synthetic TCR analog templates were spiked into each PCR. Using the immunoSEQ assay, TCRbeta CDR3 regions were amplified from genomic DNA with bias-controlled V and J gene primers. Rearranged TCRbeta segments were sequenced at approximately 20X coverage. In the original analysis: Sequencing errors were corrected by clustering and CDR3s were annotated against IMGT to assign V, D and J genes. Only productive TCRbeta rearrangements were used in downstream analyses, excluding out-of-frame or stop-codon sequences. Clonality was calculated as one minus the Shannon entropy normalized by the log of the number of unique productive sequences. Clones differing between time points or between blood and tumor were identified using Fisher's exact test with Benjamini-Hochberg correction, with an adjusted p below 0.01 applied as the threshold. TCRdb obtained this table from immuneACCESS and retained in-frame rearrangements with V and J assigned. These tables miss some clones; where compared with another copy, unresolved V genes account for less than half of the shortfall, and the remainder is unexplained. D and trimming were read from the DNA, whereas the V and J calls and clone size are those reported in that table. The sample table contains around 110,000 clones; only one count was recorded for around 89% of them. The top ten constitute under 2% of the sample.

In the case of this clone: What antigen it recognizes has not been identified. It has no much larger one-base neighbor in the sample; base qualities were not kept.

Sequences were derived from PBMCs, sampled around atezolizumab (anti-PD-L1) treatment. This sequence was found in a man aged 55 to 70 with urothelial cancer. Recombination linked TRBV11-3 to TRBJ1-1; a tentative D match to TRBD1 spans 6 bases. The base sequence is TGTGCCAGCAGCCCGCAGACAGGTTGGGATACTGAAGCTTTCTTT. This translates into CASSPQTGWDTEAFF.